These T cell receptor beta chains were read from a single sample in a study of cytomegalovirus exposure and HLA in healthy donors. Profiled with immunoSEQ multiplex PCR; TCRdb holds only in-frame clones, not every one. The table records 120,000 to 150,000 clones, 75% to 90% of them present only once. The sample taken for sequencing was PBMCs. These receptors originate from a woman aged 25 to 39 in good health and CMV-seronegative. Both conserved end residues are part of each CDR3. The order of the fields is J gene, D gene, V gene, clone size, CDR3 protein, CDR3 DNA. The D gene is left open where the match is weak. Clone sizes are given selectively: once, few, many, or a class where the clone is expanded.

TRBJ2-1 . TRBV12-5 . CASGLTFRDTLYNEQFF TGTGCTAGTGGTTTGACGTTCCGGGACACCTTATACAATGAGCAGTTCTTC
TRBJ1-2 TRBD1 TRBV5-1 . CASSLGGTGGRGYTF TGCGCCAGCAGCTTGGGAGGGACAGGAGGACGAGGCTACACCTTC
TRBJ1-5 . TRBV30 . CAWSRAGVGQPQHF TGTGCCTGGAGTAGGGCAGGGGTGGGACAGCCCCAGCATTTT
TRBJ2-1 . TRBV11-2 . CASTLGPDYNEQFF TGTGCCAGCACTCTGGGGCCGGACTACAATGAGCAGTTCTTC
TRBJ1-2 . TRBV7-9 . CASSQGVGGAHGYTF TGTGCCAGCAGCCAGGGCGTCGGGGGGGCCCATGGCTACACCTTC
TRBJ2-1 . TRBV5-6 . CASSLGGVISYNEQFF TGTGCCAGCAGCTTGGGGGGGGTTATCTCCTACAATGAGCAGTTCTTC
TRBJ2-7 TRBD2 TRBV7-2 . CASSLRGGGAHYEQYF TGTGCCAGCAGCTTAAGGGGCGGGGGGGCTCACTACGAGCAGTACTTC
TRBJ2-2 . TRBV6-4 . CASSDSNSAGELFF TGTGCCAGCAGTGACTCGAACTCGGCCGGGGAGCTGTTTTTT
TRBJ1-5 . TRBV7-8 . CASSLGGLGQPQHF TGTGCCAGCAGCTTAGGAGGGTTAGGTCAGCCCCAGCATTTT
TRBJ1-1 . TRBV30 . CAWSVTPYAFF TGTGCCTGGAGTGTCACTCCATATGCTTTCTTT
TRBJ2-1 TRBD1 TRBV30 few CAWRLAGGAEQFF TGTGCCTGGAGGTTAGCAGGGGGCGCTGAGCAGTTCTTC
TRBJ1-5 . TRBV4-1 . CASSRVVNQPQHF TGCGCCAGCAGCCGAGTAGTCAATCAGCCCCAGCATTTT
TRBJ2-1 TRBD2 TRBV2 . CASSEALGLAGGNEQFF TGTGCCAGCAGTGAAGCTTTGGGACTAGCGGGGGGGAATGAGCAGTTCTTC
TRBJ1-1 TRBD1 TRBV7-8 few CASSSRTGTHTEAFF TGTGCCAGCAGCTCCCGGACAGGCACGCACACTGAAGCTTTCTTT
TRBJ2-6 . TRBV7-8 few CASSYGPFSGANVLTF TGTGCCAGCAGCTATGGGCCTTTCTCTGGGGCCAACGTCCTGACTTTC
TRBJ2-2 . TRBV2 . CASVGPMGSKINTGELFF TGTGCCAGCGTTGGCCCTATGGGCAGTAAGATAAACACCGGGGAGCTGTTTTTT
TRBJ1-4 . TRBV5-6 . CASSRGTVLEKLFF TGTGCCAGCAGCCGGGGAACAGTTTTGGAAAAACTGTTTTTT